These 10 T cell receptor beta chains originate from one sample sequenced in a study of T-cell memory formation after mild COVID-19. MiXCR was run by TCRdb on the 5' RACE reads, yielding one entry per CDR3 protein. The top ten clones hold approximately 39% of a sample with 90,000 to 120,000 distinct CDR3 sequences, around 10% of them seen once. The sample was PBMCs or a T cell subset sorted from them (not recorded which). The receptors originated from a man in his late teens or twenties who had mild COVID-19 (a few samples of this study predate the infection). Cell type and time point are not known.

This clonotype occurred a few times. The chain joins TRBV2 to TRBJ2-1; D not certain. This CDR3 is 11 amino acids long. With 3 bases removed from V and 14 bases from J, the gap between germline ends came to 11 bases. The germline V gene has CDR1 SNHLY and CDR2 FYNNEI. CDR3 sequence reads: CASSDRRSEFF. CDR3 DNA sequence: TGTGCCAGCAGTGACCGGCGATCCGAGTTCTTC.

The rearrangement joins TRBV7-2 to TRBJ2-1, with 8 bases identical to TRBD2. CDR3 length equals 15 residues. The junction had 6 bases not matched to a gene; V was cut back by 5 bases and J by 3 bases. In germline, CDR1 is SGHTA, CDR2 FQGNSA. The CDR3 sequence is CASSPLGGGYNEQFF. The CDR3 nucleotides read TGTGCCAGCAGCCCCCTCGGGGGGGGCTACAATGAGCAGTTCTTC.

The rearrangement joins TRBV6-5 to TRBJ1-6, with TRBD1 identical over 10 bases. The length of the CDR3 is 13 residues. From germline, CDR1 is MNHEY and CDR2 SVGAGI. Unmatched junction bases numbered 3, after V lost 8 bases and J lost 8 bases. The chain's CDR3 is CASWDRGYSPLHF. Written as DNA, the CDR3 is TGTGCCAGCTGGGACAGGGGTTATTCACCCCTCCACTTT.

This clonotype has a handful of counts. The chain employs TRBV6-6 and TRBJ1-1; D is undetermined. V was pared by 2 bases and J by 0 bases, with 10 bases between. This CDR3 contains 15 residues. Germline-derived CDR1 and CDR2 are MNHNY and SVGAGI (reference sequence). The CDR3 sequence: CASSYDRGVNTEAFF. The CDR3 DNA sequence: TGTGCCAGCAGTTACGATCGGGGAGTGAACACTGAAGCTTTCTTT.

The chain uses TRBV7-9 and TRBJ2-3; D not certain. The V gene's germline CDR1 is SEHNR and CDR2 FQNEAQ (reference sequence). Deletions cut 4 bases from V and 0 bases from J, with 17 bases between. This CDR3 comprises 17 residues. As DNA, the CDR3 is TGTGCCAGCAGCTCCCCAAGGCCCAGCGATAGCACAGATACGCAGTATTTT. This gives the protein CASSSPRPSDSTDTQYF.

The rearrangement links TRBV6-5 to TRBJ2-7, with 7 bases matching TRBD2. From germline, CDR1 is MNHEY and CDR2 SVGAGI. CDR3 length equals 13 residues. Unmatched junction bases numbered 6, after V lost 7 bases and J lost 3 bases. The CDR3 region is CASNTPGGYEQYF. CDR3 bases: TGTGCCAGCAACACCCCGGGGGGCTACGAGCAGTACTTC.

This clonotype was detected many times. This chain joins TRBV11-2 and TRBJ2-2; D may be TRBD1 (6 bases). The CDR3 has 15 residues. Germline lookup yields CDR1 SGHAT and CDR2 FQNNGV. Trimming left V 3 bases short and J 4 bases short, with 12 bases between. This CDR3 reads CASSFLPGATGELFF. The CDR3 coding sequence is TGTGCCAGCAGCTTCTTGCCAGGGGCCACCGGGGAGCTGTTTTTT.

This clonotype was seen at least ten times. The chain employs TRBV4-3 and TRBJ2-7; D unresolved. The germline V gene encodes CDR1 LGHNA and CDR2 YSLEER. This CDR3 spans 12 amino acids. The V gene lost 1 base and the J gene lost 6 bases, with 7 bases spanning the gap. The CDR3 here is CASSQGGSEQYF. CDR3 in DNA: TGCGCCAGCAGCCAAGGAGGCTCCGAGCAGTACTTC.

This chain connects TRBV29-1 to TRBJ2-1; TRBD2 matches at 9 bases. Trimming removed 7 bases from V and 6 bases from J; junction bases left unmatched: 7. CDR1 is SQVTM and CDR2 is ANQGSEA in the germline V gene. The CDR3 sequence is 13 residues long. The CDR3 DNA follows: TGCAGCGCAGCGGGGGGCTGGGGCAATGAGCAGTTCTTC. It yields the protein CSAAGGWGNEQFF.

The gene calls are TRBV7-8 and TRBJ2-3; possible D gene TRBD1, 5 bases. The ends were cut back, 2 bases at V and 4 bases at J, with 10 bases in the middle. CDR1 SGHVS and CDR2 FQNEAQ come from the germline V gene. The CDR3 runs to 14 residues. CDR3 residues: CASSLLGVADTQYF. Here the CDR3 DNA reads TGTGCCAGCAGCTTACTAGGGGTAGCAGATACGCAGTATTTT.